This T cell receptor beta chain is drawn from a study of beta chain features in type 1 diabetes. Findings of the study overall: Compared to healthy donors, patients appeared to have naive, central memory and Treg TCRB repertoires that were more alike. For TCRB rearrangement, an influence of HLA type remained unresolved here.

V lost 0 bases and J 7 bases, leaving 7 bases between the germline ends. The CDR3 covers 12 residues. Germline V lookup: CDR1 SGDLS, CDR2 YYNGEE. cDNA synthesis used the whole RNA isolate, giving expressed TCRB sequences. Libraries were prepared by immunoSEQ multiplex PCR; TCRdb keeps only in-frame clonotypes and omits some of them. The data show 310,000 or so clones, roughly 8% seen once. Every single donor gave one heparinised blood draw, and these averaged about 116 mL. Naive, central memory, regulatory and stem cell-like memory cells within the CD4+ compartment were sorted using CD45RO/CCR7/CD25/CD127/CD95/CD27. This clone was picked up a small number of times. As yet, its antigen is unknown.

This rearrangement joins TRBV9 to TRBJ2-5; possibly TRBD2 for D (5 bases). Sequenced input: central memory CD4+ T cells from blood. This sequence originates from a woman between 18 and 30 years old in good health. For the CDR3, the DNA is TGTGCCAGCAGCGTAGACCGGGGGACCCAGTACTTC. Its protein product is CASSVDRGTQYF.